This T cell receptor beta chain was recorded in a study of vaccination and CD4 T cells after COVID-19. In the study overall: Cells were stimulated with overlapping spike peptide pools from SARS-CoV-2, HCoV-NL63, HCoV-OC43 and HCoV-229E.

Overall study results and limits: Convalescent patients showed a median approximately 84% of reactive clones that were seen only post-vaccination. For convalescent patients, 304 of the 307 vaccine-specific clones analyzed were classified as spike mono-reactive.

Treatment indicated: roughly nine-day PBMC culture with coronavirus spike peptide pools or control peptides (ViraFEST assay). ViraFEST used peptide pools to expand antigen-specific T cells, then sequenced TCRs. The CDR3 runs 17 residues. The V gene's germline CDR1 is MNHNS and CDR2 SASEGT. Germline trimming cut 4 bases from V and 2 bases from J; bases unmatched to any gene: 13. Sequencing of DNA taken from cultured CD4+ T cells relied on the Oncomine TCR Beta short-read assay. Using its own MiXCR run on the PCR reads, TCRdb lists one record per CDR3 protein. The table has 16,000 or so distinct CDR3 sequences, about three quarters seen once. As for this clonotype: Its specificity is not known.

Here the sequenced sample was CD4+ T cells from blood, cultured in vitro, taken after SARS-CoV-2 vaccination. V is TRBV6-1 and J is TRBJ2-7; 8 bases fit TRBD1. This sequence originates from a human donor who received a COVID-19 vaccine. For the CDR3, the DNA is TGTGCCAGCAGTGCCGCCCCGACAGGGGCTGGGACCTACGAGCAGTACTTC. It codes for CASSAAPTGAGTYEQYF.